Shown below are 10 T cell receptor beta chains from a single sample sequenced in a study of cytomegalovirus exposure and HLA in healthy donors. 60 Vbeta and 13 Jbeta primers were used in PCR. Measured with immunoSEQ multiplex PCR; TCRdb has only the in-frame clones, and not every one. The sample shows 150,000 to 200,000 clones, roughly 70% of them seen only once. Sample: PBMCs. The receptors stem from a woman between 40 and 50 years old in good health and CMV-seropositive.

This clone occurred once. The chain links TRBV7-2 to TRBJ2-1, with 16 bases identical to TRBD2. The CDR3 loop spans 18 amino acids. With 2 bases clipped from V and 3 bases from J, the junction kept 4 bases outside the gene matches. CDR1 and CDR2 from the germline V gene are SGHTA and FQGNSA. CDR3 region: CASSLPGLAGGNYNEQFF. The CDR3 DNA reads TGTGCCAGCAGCTTACCGGGACTAGCGGGAGGGAACTACAATGAGCAGTTCTTC.

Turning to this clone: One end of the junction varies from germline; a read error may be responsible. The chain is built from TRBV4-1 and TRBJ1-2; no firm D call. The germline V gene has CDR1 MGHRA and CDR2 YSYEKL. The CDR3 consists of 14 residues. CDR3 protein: CASSQGRNNDGYTF. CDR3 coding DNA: TGCGCCAGCAGCCAGGGCAGGAATAACGATGGCTACACCTTC.

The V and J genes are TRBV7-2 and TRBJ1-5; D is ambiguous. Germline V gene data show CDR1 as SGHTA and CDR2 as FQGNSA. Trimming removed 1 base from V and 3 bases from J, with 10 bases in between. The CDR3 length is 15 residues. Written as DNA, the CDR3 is TGTGCCAGCAGCTTAGGAGGTAGGCTCAATCAGCCCCAGCATTTT. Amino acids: CASSLGGRLNQPQHF.

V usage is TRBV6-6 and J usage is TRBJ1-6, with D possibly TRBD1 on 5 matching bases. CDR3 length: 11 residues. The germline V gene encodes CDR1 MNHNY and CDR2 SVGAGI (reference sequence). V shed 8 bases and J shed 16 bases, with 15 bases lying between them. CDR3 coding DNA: TGTGCCAGCGCTCGCCGGGGGAGTCTCCACTTT. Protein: CASARRGSLHF.

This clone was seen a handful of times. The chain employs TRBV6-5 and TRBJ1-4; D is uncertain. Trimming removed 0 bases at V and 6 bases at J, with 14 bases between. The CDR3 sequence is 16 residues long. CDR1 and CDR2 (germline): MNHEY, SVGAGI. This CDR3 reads CASSYSYFSVDEKLFF. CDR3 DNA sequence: TGTGCCAGCAGTTACTCGTATTTCAGTGTGGATGAAAAACTGTTTTTT.

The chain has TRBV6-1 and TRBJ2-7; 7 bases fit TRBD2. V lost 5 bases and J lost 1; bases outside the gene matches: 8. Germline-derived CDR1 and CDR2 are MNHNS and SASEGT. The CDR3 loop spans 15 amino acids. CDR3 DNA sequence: TGTGCCAGCAGTCCCGGGGGGACCCATTCCTACGAGCAGTACTTC. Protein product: CASSPGGTHSYEQYF.

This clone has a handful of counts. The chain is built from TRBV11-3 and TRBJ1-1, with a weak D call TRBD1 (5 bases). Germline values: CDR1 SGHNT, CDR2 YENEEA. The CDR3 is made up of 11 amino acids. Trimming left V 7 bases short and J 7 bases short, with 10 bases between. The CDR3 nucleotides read TGTGCCAGCATGAAGGGGCTTGAAGCTTTCTTT. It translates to CASMKGLEAFF. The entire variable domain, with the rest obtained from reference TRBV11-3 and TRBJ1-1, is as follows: EAGVVQSPRYKIIEKKQPVAFWCNPISGHNTLYWYLQNLGQGPELLIRYENEEAVDDSQLPKDRFSAERLKGVDSTLKIQPAELGDSAVYLCASMKGLEAFFGQGTRLTVV.

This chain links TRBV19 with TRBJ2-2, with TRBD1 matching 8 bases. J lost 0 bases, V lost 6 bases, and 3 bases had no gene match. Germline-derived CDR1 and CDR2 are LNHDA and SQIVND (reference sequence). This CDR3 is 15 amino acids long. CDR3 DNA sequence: TGTGCCAGTAGGATGGACAGGGCGAACACCGGGGAGCTGTTTTTT. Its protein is CASRMDRANTGELFF.

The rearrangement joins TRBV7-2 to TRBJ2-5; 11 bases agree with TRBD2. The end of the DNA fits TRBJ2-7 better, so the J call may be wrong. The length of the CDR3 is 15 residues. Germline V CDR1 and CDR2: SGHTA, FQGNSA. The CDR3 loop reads CASSSASGRNYEQYF. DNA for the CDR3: TGTGCCAGCAGCTCGGCTAGCGGGAGGAACTACGAGCAGTACTTC.

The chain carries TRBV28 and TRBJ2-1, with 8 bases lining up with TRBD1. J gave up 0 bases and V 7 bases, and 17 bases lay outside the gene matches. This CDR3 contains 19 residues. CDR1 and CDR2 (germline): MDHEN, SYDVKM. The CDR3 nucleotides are TGTGCCAGCAATGTCGGTCGGTGGGTCGACAGGGGCTCCTACAATGAGCAGTTCTTC. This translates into CASNVGRWVDRGSYNEQFF.